A single sample gave rise to the 25 T cell receptor beta chains below, sequenced in a study of T cell responses to AZD1222 COVID-19 vaccine. The table came from immunoSEQ multiplex PCR; TCRdb's copy has only in-frame clones and leaves some out. The repertoire holds under 150,000 clones, with 75% to 90% as singletons. The material sequenced was peripheral blood, taken on day 0 of MenACWY control vaccination. The receptors here all came from an adult in good health.

This rearrangement joins TRBV28 to TRBJ2-3; TRBD2 might be the D (6 bases). Trimming took off 5 bases at V and 8 bases at J, with 11 bases between the two ends. CDR3 size: 12 residues. Germline CDR1 MDHEN, CDR2 SYDVKM. CDR3 residues: CASSLPGVTQYF. DNA of the CDR3: TGTGCCAGCAGTCTCCCGGGGGTTACGCAGTATTTT.

This rearrangement joins TRBV2 to TRBJ1-5; D gene uncertain. V lost 1 base, J lost 0 bases, and 7 bases lay in between. From germline, CDR1 is SNHLY and CDR2 FYNNEI. The CDR3 extends over 15 amino acids. The CDR3 nucleotides read TGTGCCAGCAGTGAAGGACGGTATAGCAATCAGCCCCAGCATTTT. It specifies CASSEGRYSNQPQHF.

This clone occurred once. This chain connects TRBV11-3 to TRBJ2-1; 10 bases fit TRBD1. This CDR3 has 15 residues. Germline CDR1 is SGHNT and CDR2 is YENEEA. With 4 bases clipped from V and 1 base from J, the junction kept 1 base outside the gene matches. CDR3 loop: CASSSGQGSYNEQFF. Here the CDR3 DNA reads TGTGCCAGCAGCTCGGGACAGGGGTCCTACAATGAGCAGTTCTTC.

The chain uses TRBV10-3 and TRBJ2-1; D is unresolved. The length of the CDR3 is 17 residues. The V end was cut by 3 bases, the J end by 0 bases, with 15 bases between. Germline values: CDR1 ENHRY, CDR2 SYGVKD. CDR3 in amino acids: CAISDTPVSSSYNEQFF. The CDR3 nucleotides are TGTGCCATCAGTGACACGCCGGTCTCAAGCTCCTACAATGAGCAGTTCTTC.

CDR3 loop: CASSMGPPETQYF. The CDR3 DNA sequence: TGTGCCAGTAGTATGGGACCGCCGGAGACCCAGTACTTC. The chain has TRBV19 and TRBJ2-5; the D gene could be TRBD1 or TRBD2 (5 bases each). The CDR3 extends over 13 amino acids. From germline, CDR1 is LNHDA and CDR2 SQIVND (reference sequence). The V gene lost 3 bases and the J gene lost 5 bases, with 10 bases spanning the gap.

This clone was observed a single time. The chain links TRBV24-1 to TRBJ2-5; D gene unclear. The germline V gene has CDR1 KGHDR and CDR2 SFDVKD. Trimming took 9 bases from V and 5 from J, leaving 15 bases between them. The length of the CDR3 is 13 residues. The CDR3 is CATQSRSVETQYF. The CDR3, as DNA: TGTGCCACCCAATCACGATCGGTGGAGACCCAGTACTTC.

The CDR3 sequence: CASSLDYEQYF. The CDR3, as DNA: TGTGCCAGCAGCTTAGACTACGAGCAGTACTTC. This rearrangement joins TRBV13 to TRBJ2-7; D not certain. The CDR3 extends over 11 amino acids. CDR1 and CDR2 (germline): PRHDT, FYEKMQ (reference sequence). Trimming stripped 1 base from V and 3 bases from J, with 1 base between.

This chain links TRBV9 with TRBJ2-7, with D perhaps given as TRBD1 or TRBD2 (5 bases each). The CDR3 is made up of 14 amino acids. The germline CDR1 and CDR2 sequences are SGDLS and YYNGEE. V lost 0 bases, J lost 2 bases, and 9 bases lay in between. DNA of the CDR3: TGTGCCAGCAGCGTAGGAGGGGCGACCTACGAGCAGTACTTC. Translation: CASSVGGATYEQYF.

The chain uses TRBV10-3 and TRBJ2-7; no definite D call. The CDR3 contains 13 residues. Germline CDR1 ENHRY, CDR2 SYGVKD. Between the trimmed V and J ends, which lost 2 bases and 2 bases, there was a span of 7 bases. The CDR3 sequence: CAISEREAYEQYF. The CDR3 DNA is TGTGCCATCAGTGAGAGGGAAGCCTACGAGCAGTACTTC.

This clone came up a few times. In nucleotides, the CDR3 is TGTGCCTGGGGCGGGGACTCCTCTACTGGCCAGACCCAGTACTTC. Encoded protein: CAWGGDSSTGQTQYF. This rearrangement joins TRBV30 to TRBJ2-5; maybe TRBD2 (6 bases). CDR1 and CDR2 (germline): GTSNPN, SVGIG (reference sequence). V lost 5 bases and J lost 6, with 22 bases in between. This CDR3 is built from 15 residues.

The chain employs TRBV24-1 and TRBJ2-1, with a possible D match to TRBD1 (6 bases). Germline CDR1 and CDR2: KGHDR and SFDVKD. V was clipped by 5 bases and J by 8 bases, with 12 bases between them. The CDR3 loop spans 13 amino acids. The CDR3 region is CATSGAGVHEQFF. CDR3 nucleotide sequence: TGTGCCACCAGTGGGGCAGGGGTACATGAGCAGTTCTTC.

This sequence joins TRBV5-4 and TRBJ2-2; D is unclear. This CDR3 has 17 residues. Trimming left V 1 base short and J 0 bases short, with 13 bases between. Germline assignment: CDR1 SGHNT and CDR2 YYREEE (reference sequence). This CDR3 reads CASSLRVAGTNTGELFF. In nucleotides, the CDR3 is TGTGCCAGCAGCTTGAGGGTTGCCGGAACGAACACCGGGGAGCTGTTTTTT.

This chain joins TRBV9 and TRBJ2-3; D is unclear. The CDR3 is made up of 11 amino acids. Looked up from germline, CDR1 is SGDLS and CDR2 is YYNGEE. Trimming removed 2 bases from V and 4 bases from J, with 2 bases in between. The CDR3 sequence is CASSVPDTQYF. The CDR3 DNA follows: TGTGCCAGCAGCGTTCCAGATACGCAGTATTTT.

V is TRBV20-1 and J is TRBJ2-1; D may be TRBD2 (6 bases). CDR1 is DFQATT and CDR2 is SNEGSKA in the germline V gene (reference sequence). V lost 3 bases and J 3 bases, leaving 12 bases between the germline ends. This CDR3 has 14 amino acids. Written as DNA, the CDR3 is TGCAGTGCTAGTAAGGGGCGGGACTACAATGAGCAGTTCTTC. Its translation is CSASKGRDYNEQFF.

The V gene is TRBV30, the J gene TRBJ2-7, with D maybe TRBD1 (5 bases). Germline CDR1 GTSNPN, CDR2 SVGIG (reference sequence). The CDR3 is 13 amino acids. Trimming pared 0 bases from V and 3 bases from J, leaving 9 bases between. This CDR3 reads CAWSVQQVYEQYF. Here the CDR3 DNA reads TGTGCCTGGAGTGTACAACAGGTCTACGAGCAGTACTTC. The full variable domain, rest sourced from reference TRBV30 and TRBJ2-7, is SQTIHQWPATLVQPVGSPLSLECTVEGTSNPNLYWYRQAAGRGLQLLFYSVGIGQISSEVPQNLSASRPQDRQFILSSKKLLLSDSGFYLCAWSVQQVYEQYFGPGTRLTVT.

This clone was seen once. This rearrangement joins TRBV7-2 to TRBJ2-1, with 8 positions matching TRBD2. CDR1 and CDR2 (germline): SGHTA, FQGNSA. CDR3 length: 17 residues. Trimming cost V 0 bases and J 8 bases; bases outside gene matches: 12. The CDR3 spells CASSLAGSSGGAYEQFF. CDR3 nucleotides: TGTGCCAGCAGCTTAGCGGGTTCCTCGGGAGGGGCGTATGAGCAGTTCTTC.

This clone was recorded once. The chain links TRBV6-2 or TRBV6-3 to TRBJ2-7, with TRBD2 matching over 9 bases. With V trimmed by 1 base and J by 4 bases, 5 bases remained unmatched. The CDR3 length is 15 residues. Per germline, CDR1 MNHEY and CDR2 SVGEGT. CDR3 DNA: TGTGCCAGCAGTTACTTGGCTAGCGGGATTTACGAGCAGTACTTC. Protein sequence: CASSYLASGIYEQYF.

The V and J genes are TRBV6-2 or TRBV6-3 and TRBJ1-5; TRBD1 matches 9 bases. Unmatched junction bases numbered 2, after V lost 4 bases and J lost 4 bases. Germline lookup yields CDR1 MNHEY and CDR2 SVGEGT. The CDR3 has 14 amino acids. CDR3 coding DNA: TGTGCCAGCAGTTTGGGACAGGGTAATCAGCCCCAGCATTTT. Translation: CASSLGQGNQPQHF.

To note about this clone: The same CDR3 can be traced to other DNA sequences in this sample. The chain has TRBV6-2 or TRBV6-3 and TRBJ2-7, with D possibly being TRBD1 or TRBD2 (5 bases each). Trimming removed 2 bases at V and 1 base at J, with 9 bases between. Per the germline V gene, CDR1 is MNHEY and CDR2 is SVGEGT. The CDR3 contains 14 residues. The CDR3 is CASSYGGRSYEQYF. Written as DNA, the CDR3 is TGTGCCAGCAGTTACGGGGGTCGATCCTACGAGCAGTACTTC.

The chain links TRBV15 to TRBJ1-2; D is possibly TRBD1 (5 bases). Germline CDR1 LNHNV, CDR2 YYDKDF (reference sequence). V lost 1 base, J lost 4 bases, and 16 bases lay in between. The CDR3 spans 16 residues. The CDR3 here is CATSRVGGGESYGYTF. The CDR3 DNA reads TGTGCCACCAGCAGAGTCGGTGGAGGGGAGAGCTATGGCTACACCTTC. Using reference TRBV15 and TRBJ1-2 for the parts outside the CDR3, the full variable domain is DAMVIQNPRYQVTQFGKPVTLSCSQTLNHNVMYWYQQKSSQAPKLLFHYYDKDFNNEADTPDNFQSRRPNTSFCFLDIRSPGLGDTAMYLCATSRVGGGESYGYTFGSGTRLTVV.

This clone was seen only a few times. This sequence joins TRBV7-8 and TRBJ2-2; D gene ambiguous. This CDR3 is 15 amino acids long. Trimming stripped 5 bases from V and 2 bases from J, with 12 bases between. Germline V gene data show CDR1 as SGHVS and CDR2 as FQNEAQ. The CDR3 nucleotides are TGTGCCAGCAGCCCGCCCCGGTTAAACACCGGGGAGCTGTTTTTT. Translated, it gives CASSPPRLNTGELFF.

The rearrangement links TRBV2 to TRBJ1-1; D unclear. The germline CDR1 and CDR2 sequences are SNHLY and FYNNEI. The CDR3 extends over 14 amino acids. Trimming removed 2 bases from V and 4 bases from J, with 11 bases in between. Here the CDR3 reads CASSERPTGTEAFF. The CDR3 nucleotides read TGTGCCAGCAGTGAACGCCCCACGGGCACTGAAGCTTTCTTT.

The table lists this clone with a few counts. The CDR3 nucleotides are TGTGCCAGCAGCCCCTCCCCCGTGGACACTCAGGAGTCCCAAGAGACCCAGTACTTC. Residues: CASSPSPVDTQESQETQYF. The chain carries TRBV13 and TRBJ2-5; weak D call: TRBD1 (5 bases). This CDR3 has 19 residues. V was cut by 5 bases and J by 1 base, with 26 bases left in between. Germline values: CDR1 PRHDT, CDR2 FYEKMQ (reference sequence). Complete variable domain (other parts from reference TRBV13 and TRBJ2-5): AAGVIQSPRHLIKEKRETATLKCYPIPRHDTVYWYQQGPGQDPQFLISFYEKMQSDKGSIPDRFSAQQFSDYHSELNMSSLELGDSALYFCASSPSPVDTQESQETQYFGPGTRLLVL.

This clone was seen just once. The chain links TRBV5-1 to TRBJ1-4, with D perhaps matching TRBD1 (5 bases). Germline V CDR1 and CDR2: SGHRS, YFSETQ. This CDR3 comprises 14 residues. V was cut by 5 bases and J by 5 bases, with 13 bases left in between. The CDR3 DNA reads TGCGCCAGCAGGGCCGGGACTGAGAATGAAAAACTGTTTTTT. Its translation: CASRAGTENEKLFF.

V and J are TRBV5-1 and TRBJ2-2; D remains ambiguous. Germline assignment: CDR1 SGHRS and CDR2 YFSETQ. The V gene lost 2 bases and the J gene lost 2 bases, with 7 bases spanning the gap. This CDR3 is built from 14 residues. CDR3 loop: CASSLARNTGELFF. The CDR3 nucleotides are TGCGCCAGCAGCTTAGCCAGAAACACCGGGGAGCTGTTTTTT.